Below are 8 T cell receptor beta chains sequenced from a single sample in a study. MiXCR was run by TCRdb on the 5' RACE reads, yielding one entry per CDR3 protein. The table includes about 6,700 distinct CDR3 sequences, 50% detected once. Sample: naive CD4+ T cells sorted from a lymph node. Subset meaning: naive CD4+ T cells, CD4+CD45RA+CD25-. Receptors originate from a female donor with breast cancer.

This chain links TRBV20-1 with TRBJ2-1; D might be TRBD2 (5 bases). The CDR3 loop spans 16 amino acids. V lost 0 bases to trimming and J lost 0 bases, with 12 bases between them. Per germline, CDR1 DFQATT and CDR2 SNEGSKA (reference sequence). For the CDR3, the DNA is TGCAGTGCTAGAGATCCAAGCGGACCCTCCTACAATGAGCAGTTCTTC. Protein: CSARDPSGPSYNEQFF.

This clonotype was recorded a few times. The chain combines TRBV5-1 with TRBJ1-1; the match to TRBD1 covers 7 bases. The CDR3 is 12 amino acids. The germline gives CDR1 SGHRS, CDR2 YFSETQ. The V and J ends lost 3 bases and 10 bases, in that order; junction bases with no gene match: 6. CDR3 loop: CASSYDRDSAFF. The CDR3 region has the DNA TGCGCCAGCAGCTATGACAGGGATTCAGCTTTCTTT.

With respect to this clonotype: This may come from a read error, since a much larger clone is one base off. The chain is built from TRBV29-1 and TRBJ1-2, with D unclear. Trimming cost V 1 base and J 4 bases, with 10 bases left between them. The CDR3 contains 13 residues. From germline, CDR1 is SQVTM and CDR2 ANQGSEA. CDR3 nucleotides: TGCAGCGTTGAAGGGCGGGGTGGCTATGGCTACACCTTC. This encodes CSVEGRGGYGYTF.

This clonotype has just a few counts. One end of the junction varies from germline; a read error may be responsible. The chain recombines TRBV5-1 with TRBJ2-2; no reliable D call. In germline, CDR1 is SGHRS, CDR2 YFSETQ. The length of the CDR3 is 15 residues. CDR3 sequence (DNA): TGCGCCAGCAGGTTGGTCCAGCGAAACACCGGGGAGCTGTTTTTT. Translation: CASRLVQRNTGELFF. The entire variable domain, with the rest obtained from reference TRBV5-1 and TRBJ2-2, is as follows: KAGVTQTPRYLIKTRGQQVTLSCSPISGHRSVSWYQQTPGQGLQFLFEYFSETQRNKGNFPGRFSGRQFSNSRSEMNVSTLELGDSALYLCASRLVQRNTGELFFGEGSRLTVL.

The chain links TRBV12-3 or TRBV12-4 to TRBJ1-1; no definite D call. The V end was cut by 2 bases, the J end by 4 bases, with 5 bases between. The CDR3 is 12 amino acids. This CDR3 is CASSLSGTEAFF. The CDR3 DNA is TGTGCCAGCAGTTTAAGTGGCACTGAAGCTTTCTTT.

This clonotype showed up just a few times. The CDR3 bases are TGTGCCAGCAGTCGAGTTCCGACAGCATATGGCTACACCTTC. This codes for CASSRVPTAYGYTF. The gene calls are TRBV6-2 or TRBV6-3 and TRBJ1-2, with a weak D call TRBD1 (5 bases). The CDR3 has 14 residues. V lost 5 bases and J lost 5, with 15 bases in between. Germline V gene data show CDR1 as MNHEY and CDR2 as SVGEGT.

There are a few counts of this clonotype. The chain has TRBV20-1 and TRBJ2-1; D perhaps matches TRBD2 (6 bases). This CDR3 region has 12 residues. Germline V CDR1 and CDR2: DFQATT, SNEGSKA (reference sequence). The V and J ends lost 5 bases and 9 bases respectively, with 14 bases between them. The CDR3 DNA reads TGCAGTGCTCGAAGACTAGAGGGTGAGCAGTTCTTC. Its protein product is CSARRLEGEQFF.

The rearrangement uses TRBV5-1 and TRBJ2-1; D unclear. The CDR3 spans 16 residues. Trimming removed 0 bases from V and 0 bases from J, with 10 bases in between. Germline lookup yields CDR1 SGHRS and CDR2 YFSETQ. CDR3 sequence: CASSLVSVGSYNEQFF. DNA of the CDR3: TGCGCCAGCAGCTTGGTGTCCGTAGGCTCCTACAATGAGCAGTTCTTC.